This T cell receptor (beta chain) originates from a study of beta chain features in type 1 diabetes. Overall study findings and caveats: The study found moderately but significantly shorter TCRB CDR3s in all four CD4+ subsets of Type 1 diabetes patients.

As to this clone: Antigen unknown.

Reverse transcription of all isolated RNA meant that expressed TCRB transcripts were sequenced. Only in-frame clones appear in the TCRdb table, and some are missing; sequencing was by immunoSEQ multiplex PCR. The repertoire consists of 300,000 to 400,000 clones, with 9.5% to 11% occurring once and the leading ten covering more than 0.015%. The CDR3 length is 11 residues. V was shortened by 8 bases and J by 9 bases, with 11 bases between the two germline ends. Germline V gene lookup returns CDR1 MNHEY and CDR2 SVGAGI. CD45RO/CCR7/CD25/CD127/CD95/CD27 staining was used to isolate CD4+ naive, central memory, regulatory and stem cell-like memory cells by sorting. Sorting gave populations that all exceeded 98% purity.

The sequenced material came from naive CD4+ T cells from blood. The source is a young woman in good health. The chain combines TRBV6-5 with TRBJ2-1; weak D call: TRBD2 (6 bases). In DNA, the CDR3 is TGTGCCAGCTTACTAGCTGGTGAGCAGTTCTTC. This codes for CASLLAGEQFF.